Listed here is a single T cell receptor beta chain. Its antigen remains unidentified. This entry comes from a study of T cell responses to AZD1222 COVID-19 vaccine. Overall study results and limits: Dominant at 160-218 and 743-854, vaccine-associated CD4 TCRs also spanned spike. Two AZD1222 administrations were followed by greater Spike-specific TCR breadth and depth.

Produced via immunoSEQ multiplex PCR; TCRdb's table is partial and in-frame only. The data show about 270,000 clones, with 90% to 95% seen just once and roughly 0.51% held by the top ten. The CDR3 runs 16 residues. Trimming took 1 base from V and 2 from J, leaving 12 bases between them. Germline CDR1 SEHNR, CDR2 FQNEAQ (reference sequence). Sequencing was performed on peripheral blood, taken 28 days after the second AZD1222 dose. This receptor was obtained from an adult who received the AZD1222 COVID-19 vaccine. This chain joins TRBV7-9 and TRBJ1-5, with a possible D match to TRBD1 (5 bases). The CDR3 protein is CASSLGRGKGNQPQHF. The CDR3 DNA reads TGTGCCAGCAGCTTAGGGCGGGGGAAAGGCAATCAGCCCCAGCATTTT.